The TCR beta chain described here comes from a study of T-cell memory formation after mild COVID-19. The study, taken as a whole, reports: Clones shrinking between day 15 and 85 showed a balanced CD4/CD8 split, and those that grew later tilted toward CD4+.

CDR3 length: 15 amino acids. Germline V gene sequence: CDR1 SGHTA, CDR2 FQGNSA. Trimming cost V 5 bases and J 5 bases, with 16 bases left between them. In regard to this clonotype: The antigen is undetermined.

UMIs and sample barcodes were carried by the TCR alpha and TCR beta cDNA libraries that 5'RACE produced using constant-segment primers. A single record per CDR3 protein comes from TCRdb applying MiXCR to the 5' RACE reads. The sample comprises 90,000 to 120,000 distinct CDR3 sequences, approximately 15% of which are singletons, and 30% to 45% rests with the top ten. This TCR came from a man aged 18 to 30 who had mild COVID-19 (a few samples of this study predate the infection). Cell type and time point are not known. The rearrangement links TRBV7-2 to TRBJ2-1; D is tentatively TRBD1 or TRBD2 (5 bases each). The specimen sequenced was PBMCs or a T cell subset sorted from them (not recorded which). The CDR3 is CASSRTGTTHNEQFF. The CDR3, as DNA: TGTGCCAGCAGCAGAACCGGGACCACCCACAATGAGCAGTTCTTC.